These 27 T cell receptor beta chains came from one sample sequenced in a study of blood T cell repertoires in COVID-19. The method was immunoSEQ multiplex PCR; TCRdb's version includes in-frame clones alone and lacks a portion of them. Of some 180,000 clones listed, more than 80% are singletons. Material for sequencing was peripheral blood. All receptors derive from a middle-aged woman with COVID-19, enrolled during active disease.

The V and J genes are TRBV6-6 and TRBJ2-7, with D perhaps matching TRBD1 (6 bases). The CDR3 extends over 15 amino acids. Trimming stripped 7 bases from V and 6 bases from J, with 22 bases between. Germline V gene sequence: CDR1 MNHNY, CDR2 SVGAGI (reference sequence). CDR3 coding DNA: TGTGCCAGCACCAGCCAGACAGGCGTCTCTGGCGAGCAGTACTTC. Translated: CASTSQTGVSGEQYF.

This chain connects TRBV7-9 to TRBJ2-2; D remains ambiguous. CDR1 SEHNR and CDR2 FQNEAQ come from the germline V gene (reference sequence). CDR3 length equals 12 residues. Trimming shortened V by 11 bases and J by 5 bases, and 12 bases separated the two germline ends. The CDR3 bases are TGTGCCGGCACGATCGGGACCGGGGAGCTGTTTTTT. It translates to CAGTIGTGELFF.

This clone appeared a few times. The V and J genes are TRBV7-9 and TRBJ2-7; no firm D call. The CDR3 runs 15 residues. Deletions cut 1 base from V and 5 bases from J, with 15 bases between. CDR1 is SEHNR and CDR2 is FQNEAQ in the germline V gene (reference sequence). This chain's CDR3 is CASSLGVYGTHEQYF. In DNA form, the CDR3 reads TGTGCCAGCAGCTTAGGAGTTTACGGTACCCACGAGCAGTACTTC.

The chain links TRBV19 to TRBJ2-4, with TRBD2 matching over 8 bases. J lost 0 bases, V lost 3 bases, and 4 bases had no gene match. The CDR3 has 16 amino acids. CDR1 is LNHDA and CDR2 is SQIVND in the germline V gene (reference sequence). In nucleotides, the CDR3 is TGTGCCAGTAGTATCCCTAGCGGGCTAGCCAAAAACATTCAGTACTTC. Translating it yields CASSIPSGLAKNIQYF. Full variable domain (missing parts from reference TRBV19 and TRBJ2-4): DGGITQSPKYLFRKEGQNVTLSCEQNLNHDAMYWYRQDPGQGLRLIYYSQIVNDFQKGDIAEGYSVSREKKESFPLTVTSAQKNPTAFYLCASSIPSGLAKNIQYFGAGTRLSVL.

The J gene is TRBJ2-3, the V gene TRBV9, with a tentative D call TRBD2 (6 bases). Germline CDR1 reads SGDLS; CDR2 reads YYNGEE. V was pared by 0 bases and J by 2 bases, with 10 bases between. CDR3 length: 15 amino acids. CDR3: CASSVEALATDTQYF. CDR3 sequence (DNA): TGTGCCAGCAGCGTAGAGGCACTAGCCACAGATACGCAGTATTTT.

This clone was seen only once. The chain joins TRBV5-8 to TRBJ1-5; 8 positions match TRBD1. The ends lost 4 bases at V and 2 bases at J; junction bases unmatched: 2. There are 14 residues in the CDR3. Looked up from germline, CDR1 is SGHTS and CDR2 is YDEGEE. The CDR3 protein is CASSPGGGNQPQHF. The CDR3 nucleotides read TGTGCCAGCAGCCCAGGGGGCGGCAATCAGCCCCAGCATTTT.

The chain recombines TRBV30 with TRBJ1-6, with 7 bases aligning to TRBD1. Germline CDR1 is GTSNPN and CDR2 is SVGIG (reference sequence). V lost 4 bases and J lost 9; bases outside the gene matches: 6. The CDR3 has 13 residues. CDR3 in DNA: TGTGCCTGGACCAGGGGGATGTTTTCACCCCTCCACTTT. Protein product: CAWTRGMFSPLHF.

This chain uses TRBV2 with TRBJ2-5; the D is unclear. Germline V lookup: CDR1 SNHLY, CDR2 FYNNEI. Deletions cut 0 bases from V and 5 bases from J, with 10 bases between. The CDR3 contains 14 residues. The CDR3 bases are TGTGCCAGCAGTGAAGCGGCAGGTGGCGAGACCCAGTACTTC. Translation: CASSEAAGGETQYF.

The V call is TRBV7-9, the J call TRBJ2-2; D gene unclear. V shed 2 bases and J shed 3 bases, with 10 bases lying between them. CDR1 is SEHNR, CDR2 FQNEAQ, per germline (reference sequence). This CDR3 is built from 15 residues. The CDR3 loop reads CASSLPNSHTGELFF. CDR3 DNA: TGTGCCAGCAGCTTACCTAATTCTCACACCGGGGAGCTGTTTTTT.

This clone was found once. CDR3 nucleotide sequence: TGTGCCAGCAGCACAAGCTCTGGAAACACCATATATTTT. Protein sequence: CASSTSSGNTIYF. This rearrangement joins TRBV11-2 to TRBJ1-3; no definite D call. Germline lookup yields CDR1 SGHAT and CDR2 FQNNGV. There are 13 residues in the CDR3. Trimming cost V 5 bases and J 0 bases, with 5 bases left between them.

A single count supports this clone. V usage is TRBV18 and J usage is TRBJ2-7, with D hard to call. The CDR3 is made up of 13 amino acids. The V and J ends lost 2 bases and 4 bases respectively, with 9 bases between them. Germline V gene data show CDR1 as KGHSH and CDR2 as LQKENI. The CDR3 DNA is TGTGCCAGCTCACCAAATAACATATACGAGCAGTACTTC. It encodes CASSPNNIYEQYF.

The chain is built from TRBV20-1 and TRBJ2-1, with D perhaps TRBD1 (6 bases). V was pared by 5 bases and J by 14 bases, with 16 bases between. The CDR3 is 11 amino acids. The germline V gene encodes CDR1 DFQATT and CDR2 SNEGSKA (reference sequence). CDR3 loop: CSAHRQARKFF. The CDR3 DNA sequence: TGCAGTGCTCACCGACAGGCTAGGAAGTTCTTC.

This chain uses TRBV10-2 with TRBJ2-2, with 9 bases that match TRBD1. Germline lookup yields CDR1 WSHSY and CDR2 SAAADI. CDR3 length: 14 amino acids. V was clipped by 4 bases and J by 5 bases; unmatched bases: 2. The CDR3 nucleotides read TGCGCCAGCAGTGCGACAGGGGGTACCGGGGAGCTGTTTTTT. It yields the protein CASSATGGTGELFF.

The chain employs TRBV5-1 and TRBJ2-5; 9 positions match TRBD2. The CDR3 consists of 16 residues. The V segment lost 4 bases and the J segment 2 bases; nucleotides outside the gene matches: 9. Germline V gene sequence: CDR1 SGHRS, CDR2 YFSETQ. In DNA, the CDR3 is TGCGCCAGCAGCCAAAATGGACTAGCGAGGCAAGAGACCCAGTACTTC. It is translated as CASSQNGLARQETQYF.

The chain combines TRBV9 with TRBJ2-3, with 8 bases matching TRBD2. CDR1 is SGDLS and CDR2 is YYNGEE in the germline V gene. The CDR3 length is 15 residues. V trimming: 0 bases; J trimming: 2 bases; junction bases outside the gene matches: 2. DNA for the CDR3: TGTGCCAGCAGCGTAGCGGGAGGGTACACAGATACGCAGTATTTT. Residues: CASSVAGGYTDTQYF.

The chain links TRBV19 to TRBJ2-1, with D unresolved. Per germline, CDR1 LNHDA and CDR2 SQIVND (reference sequence). Between the trimmed V and J ends, which lost 2 bases and 0 bases, there was a span of 5 bases. The CDR3 contains 14 residues. The CDR3 DNA reads TGTGCCAGTAGTATAATGAGCTCCTACAATGAGCAGTTCTTC. Translated, it gives CASSIMSSYNEQFF.

On this clone: A junction end diverges from the germline sequence, so it may reflect a read error. The chain is built from TRBV18 and TRBJ1-4; D is ambiguous. The CDR3 has 13 amino acids. The germline V gene encodes CDR1 KGHSH and CDR2 LQKENI. CDR3 bases: TGTGCCAGCTCACCAAGGACTACTGAAAAACTGTTTTTT. It is translated as CASSPRTTEKLFF.

The chain combines TRBV28 with TRBJ2-7, with D perhaps matching TRBD1 (6 bases). This CDR3 has 14 residues. The germline V gene encodes CDR1 MDHEN and CDR2 SYDVKM. V dropped 4 bases and J dropped 3 bases, with 13 bases sitting between them. CDR3 bases: TGTGCCAGCAGTTCACAGACAGGCTACTACGAGCAGTACTTC. Translation gives CASSSQTGYYEQYF. Full variable domain (rest looked up from reference TRBV28 and TRBJ2-7): DVKVTQSSRYLVKRTGEKVFLECVQDMDHENMFWYRQDPGLGLRLIYFSYDVKMKEKGDIPEGYSVSREKKERFSLILESASTNQTSMYLCASSSQTGYYEQYFGPGTRLTVT.

The chain joins TRBV7-9 to TRBJ2-1, with D unresolved. This CDR3 is 13 amino acids long. The germline V gene has CDR1 SEHNR and CDR2 FQNEAQ (reference sequence). The V gene lost 4 bases and the J gene lost 10 bases, with 14 bases spanning the gap. As DNA, the CDR3 is TGTGCCAGCAGCTCTTCCTTAGCAGCGGAGCAGTTCTTC. Translating gives CASSSSLAAEQFF.

The rearrangement links TRBV4-1 to TRBJ2-1; 9 bases are a match to TRBD1. The CDR3 is made up of 15 amino acids. Germline CDR1 MGHRA, CDR2 YSYEKL. After removal of 3 bases from V and 6 bases from J, the junction contained 6 bases not matched to a gene. The chain's CDR3 is CASSHNRGRGNEQFF. The CDR3 bases are TGCGCCAGCAGCCACAACAGGGGGCGAGGCAATGAGCAGTTCTTC.

The CDR3 DNA reads as TGTGCCACCAGTCCCGGCGGGTCCCACAATCAGCCCCAGCATTTT. Encoded protein: CATSPGGSHNQPQHF. The V call is TRBV24-1, the J call TRBJ1-5; D is unclear. CDR3 length equals 15 residues. CDR1 KGHDR and CDR2 SFDVKD come from the germline V gene. V lost 6 bases and J 3 bases, leaving 14 bases between the germline ends.

V and J are TRBV5-1 and TRBJ2-3; maybe TRBD1 (6 bases). Between the trimmed V and J ends, which lost 0 bases and 1 base, there was a span of 9 bases. Germline assignment: CDR1 SGHRS and CDR2 YFSETQ. The CDR3 length is 15 residues. Written as DNA, the CDR3 is TGCGCCAGCAGCTTGGCCGCAGGGGGCACAGATACGCAGTATTTT. Its translation is CASSLAAGGTDTQYF. Looking up the rest from reference TRBV5-1 and TRBJ2-3 gives the full variable domain: KAGVTQTPRYLIKTRGQQVTLSCSPISGHRSVSWYQQTPGQGLQFLFEYFSETQRNKGNFPGRFSGRQFSNSRSEMNVSTLELGDSALYLCASSLAAGGTDTQYFGPGTRLTVL.

The V and J genes are TRBV2 and TRBJ2-1; 10 nucleotides agree with TRBD2. CDR3 size: 19 residues. V was clipped by 3 bases and J by 7 bases; unmatched bases: 18. Germline V CDR1 and CDR2: SNHLY, FYNNEI. The CDR3 DNA sequence: TGTGCCAGCAGTGACCGGCCTTTAAAGCGGGGGGGTTTAGGGAATGAGCAGTTCTTC. Translating gives CASSDRPLKRGGLGNEQFF.

The genes are TRBV2 and TRBJ1-1; no clear D. The CDR3 is made up of 14 amino acids. The V end lost 6 bases, the J end lost 0 bases, and 11 bases lay between the germline ends. Germline V lookup: CDR1 SNHLY, CDR2 FYNNEI. In DNA, the CDR3 is TGTGCCAGCAGCTACTCCCCGTTGAACACTGAAGCTTTCTTT. Protein product: CASSYSPLNTEAFF.

V gene TRBV19 combines with J gene TRBJ1-6; tentatively, D is TRBD1 (5 bases). Trimming took off 7 bases at V and 6 bases at J, with 16 bases between the two ends. The CDR3 has 15 residues. Germline CDR1 LNHDA, CDR2 SQIVND (reference sequence). The CDR3 here is CASKGPKGANSPLHF. Here the CDR3 DNA reads TGTGCCAGTAAAGGGCCAAAAGGGGCTAATTCACCCCTCCACTTT.

The rearrangement uses TRBV9 and TRBJ2-5; 10 positions match TRBD1. CDR1 is SGDLS and CDR2 is YYNGEE in the germline V gene. Trimming removed 3 bases from V and 7 bases from J; junction bases left unmatched: 15. The CDR3 extends over 17 amino acids. The CDR3 DNA is TGTGCCAGCAGCGCCCCCCGGGACAGGGGATTGTCGGGGACCCAGTACTTC. Its protein product is CASSAPRDRGLSGTQYF.

The chain links TRBV30 to TRBJ2-7, with a weak D call TRBD1 (6 bases). The germline gives CDR1 GTSNPN, CDR2 SVGIG (reference sequence). V was cut by 1 base and J by 6 bases, with 13 bases left in between. The CDR3 is 13 residues long. CDR3 bases: TGTGCCTGGAGTGAGATGGGGGCGAGCGAGCAGTACGTC. Its translation is CAWSEMGASEQYV.